The present entry profiles one TCR beta chain with its context. Its antigen is currently unknown. Germline V gene lookup returns CDR1 SQVTM and CDR2 ANQGSEA. V was shortened by 7 bases and J by 0 bases, with 15 bases between the two germline ends. This CDR3 is 14 amino acids long. PCR was performed a second time for about 7 to 12 cycles using a sample-barcoded 5' primer and a J-beta primer mix. TCRdb fed the 5' RACE reads into MiXCR, producing one record per CDR3 protein. The sample shows 1.2 million to 1.5 million distinct CDR3 sequences, approximately 59% of them seen only once. The sample comes from a study of blood T cells in healthy people across ages. Study findings and constraints: Naive T cell percentage showed a strong correlation with the diversity of TCR beta.

This clonotype originated in a man between 18 and 29 years old in good health. Specimen: blood. The gene calls are TRBV29-1 and TRBJ1-1; a possible D gene is TRBD1 (5 bases). The CDR3 here is CSDVTRVLNTEAFF. The CDR3 nucleotides read TGCAGCGATGTCACCAGGGTCTTGAACACTGAAGCTTTCTTT. Complete variable domain (other parts from reference TRBV29-1 and TRBJ1-1): SAVISQKPSRDICQRGTSLTIQCQVDSQVTMMFWYRQQPGQSLTLIATANQGSEATYESGFVIDKFPISRPNLTFSTLTVSNMSPEDSSIYLCSDVTRVLNTEAFFGQGTRLTVV.